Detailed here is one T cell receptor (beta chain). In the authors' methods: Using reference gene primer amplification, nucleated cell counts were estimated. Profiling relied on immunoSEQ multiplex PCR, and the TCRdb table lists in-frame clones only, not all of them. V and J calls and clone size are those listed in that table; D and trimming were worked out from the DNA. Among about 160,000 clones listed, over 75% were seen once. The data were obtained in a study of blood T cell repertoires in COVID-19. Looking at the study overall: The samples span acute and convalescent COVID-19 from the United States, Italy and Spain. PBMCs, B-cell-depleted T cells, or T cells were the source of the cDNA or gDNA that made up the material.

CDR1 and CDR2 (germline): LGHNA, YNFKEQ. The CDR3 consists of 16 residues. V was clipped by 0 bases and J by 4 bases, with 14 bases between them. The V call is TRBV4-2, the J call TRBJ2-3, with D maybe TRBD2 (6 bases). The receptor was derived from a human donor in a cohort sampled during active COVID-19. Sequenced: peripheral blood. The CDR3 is CASSQEGGRRADTQYF. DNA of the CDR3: TGTGCCAGCAGCCAAGAGGGGGGTCGGCGCGCAGATACGCAGTATTTT.